The rows below give T cell receptor beta chains drawn from one sample of a study of shared clonotypes between healthy human individuals. The table came from immunoSEQ multiplex PCR; TCRdb's copy has only in-frame clones and leaves some out. The sample contains hundreds of thousands of clones, around 78% of which appear only once. Sequenced material: PBMCs. The receptors stem from a woman in her forties in good health. Some clones in this sample may be carry-over from other donors' samples. Both conserved end residues are part of each CDR3. The D gene is left open where the match is weak. Some rows have no size entry. The others give once, few or many, or a class for an expanded clone.

D: TRBD1
size: .
V: TRBV30
J: TRBJ2-1
DNA: TGTGCCGAAGGGGGCGGCTACAATGAGCAGTTCTTC
CDR3: CAEGGGYNEQFF

D: .
size: .
V: TRBV7-9
J: TRBJ2-5
DNA: TGTGCCAGCAGCTTCAGGGACCAAGAGACCCAGTACTTC
CDR3: CASSFRDQETQYF

D: .
size: few
V: TRBV28
J: TRBJ1-2
DNA: TGTGCCAGCAGAGATCGAGCTAACTATGGCTACACCTTC
CDR3: CASRDRANYGYTF

D: .
size: .
V: TRBV7-9
J: TRBJ2-5
DNA: TGTGCCAGCAGCTTAGTCGGGGGGCCTATACAAGAGACCCAGTACTTC
CDR3: CASSLVGGPIQETQYF

D: .
size: .
V: TRBV12-2
J: TRBJ1-4
DNA: TGTGCAAGTCGCTTAGGGGACAGGGAAGCAGAAAAACTGTTTTTT
CDR3: CASRLGDREAEKLFF

D: TRBD2
size: .
V: TRBV27
J: TRBJ2-5
DNA: TGTGCCAGCAGTTTATCGGGGGGGGAGACCCAGTACTTC
CDR3: CASSLSGGETQYF

D: TRBD1
size: .
V: TRBV29-1
J: TRBJ1-1
DNA: TGCAGCGTAAACAGGGGCCCCTTGATCATTGAAGCTTTCTTT
CDR3: CSVNRGPLIIEAFF

D: .
size: .
V: TRBV28
J: TRBJ2-1
DNA: TGTGCCAGCAGTGCCGTAGGGCATGAGCAGTTCTTC
CDR3: CASSAVGHEQFF

D: TRBD1
size: .
V: TRBV2
J: TRBJ2-1
DNA: TGTGCCAGCAGCGTAGCGACAGGGCCCGCGGCCAATGAGCAGTTCTTC
CDR3: CASSVATGPAANEQFF

D: .
size: .
V: TRBV30
J: TRBJ2-7
DNA: TGTGCCTGGAGTGACCAGGGTCCCTACGAGCAGTACTTC
CDR3: CAWSDQGPYEQYF

D: .
size: few
V: TRBV9
J: TRBJ2-6
DNA: TGTGCCAGCAGCGTAGTCCCGACAGTCTCTGGGGCCAACGTCCTGACTTTC
CDR3: CASSVVPTVSGANVLTF

D: TRBD1
size: .
V: TRBV30
J: TRBJ1-4
DNA: TGTGCCTGGAGCTCCGACAGGGGGCGTTGGGAAAAACTGTTTTTT
CDR3: CAWSSDRGRWEKLFF

D: .
size: .
V: TRBV6-6
J: TRBJ1-1
DNA: TGTGCCAGCAGCATGGGACTACCCGAAGCTTTCTTT
CDR3: CASSMGLPEAFF

D: .
size: once
V: TRBV15
J: TRBJ2-7
DNA: TGTGCCACCAGCTCCCGAGCTGGGGCCGAGCAGTACTTC
CDR3: CATSSRAGAEQYF

D: TRBD2
size: .
V: TRBV28
J: TRBJ2-5
DNA: TGTGCCAGCAGTCAACCGACTAGCGGGAGGGCCTCGCCCCAGTACTTC
CDR3: CASSQPTSGRASPQYF

D: TRBD1
size: .
V: TRBV19
J: TRBJ1-5
DNA: TGTGCCAGTAGTAAAAAGGGACAGGGGGGTCAGCCCCAGCATTTT
CDR3: CASSKKGQGGQPQHF

D: .
size: .
V: TRBV2
J: TRBJ2-5
DNA: TGTGCCAGCAGTGAAGCGCCGGGAGGAGGGGGAGAGACCCAGTACTTC
CDR3: CASSEAPGGGGETQYF

D: .
size: .
V: TRBV9
J: TRBJ2-1
DNA: TGTGCCAGCAGCGTCTCTACCTCCTACAATGAGCAGTTCTTC
CDR3: CASSVSTSYNEQFF

D: .
size: .
V: TRBV19
J: TRBJ1-6
DNA: TGTGCCAGTAGTATTTCAGGGCAACTGAATTCACCCCTCCACTTT
CDR3: CASSISGQLNSPLHF

D: .
size: .
V: TRBV30
J: TRBJ2-5
DNA: TGTGCTGCTCCGGGGCTAGTTCGGGAGACCCAGTACTTC
CDR3: CAAPGLVRETQYF

D: .
size: many
V: TRBV7-9
J: TRBJ2-7
DNA: TGTGCCAGCAGCGCGGGTTCCTACGAGCAGTACTTC
CDR3: CASSAGSYEQYF

D: .
size: few
V: TRBV6-1
J: TRBJ1-2
DNA: TGTGCAAGCAGTGAAGCATCGACCGGCGGGTGTGGCTACACCTTC
CDR3: CASSEASTGGCGYTF

D: .
size: .
V: TRBV30
J: TRBJ1-6
DNA: TGTGCCTGGAGTGCTGGTCGGCTGGGGGGCTATAATTCACCCCTCCACTTT
CDR3: CAWSAGRLGGYNSPLHF

D: TRBD1
size: .
V: TRBV13
J: TRBJ2-7
DNA: TGTGCCAGCAGCCCTCCGACAGGGGAAGGCTACGAGCAGTACTTC
CDR3: CASSPPTGEGYEQYF

D: TRBD1
size: .
V: TRBV4-1
J: TRBJ1-2
DNA: TGCGCCAGCAGCCCCCGGGACAGGGGGCCCTATGGCTACACCTTC
CDR3: CASSPRDRGPYGYTF

D: TRBD1
size: .
V: TRBV10-3
J: TRBJ2-4
DNA: TGTGCCATCAGTGGATGGGAAGGGGGCCGCATTCAGTACTTC
CDR3: CAISGWEGGRIQYF

D: .
size: once
V: TRBV7-2
J: TRBJ2-2
DNA: TGTGCCAGCCAACCAACCGGGAGAGGGGATTACACCGGGGAGCTGTTTTTT
CDR3: CASQPTGRGDYTGELFF

D: .
size: .
V: TRBV11-3
J: TRBJ2-2
DNA: TGTGCCAGCAGCTTCGGGCCTAGCAGAAACACCGGGGAGCTGTTTTTT
CDR3: CASSFGPSRNTGELFF

D: TRBD1
size: .
V: TRBV5-1
J: TRBJ1-2
DNA: TGCGCCAGCAGCTTGGAGACAGGGAGCTATGGCTACACCTTC
CDR3: CASSLETGSYGYTF

D: .
size: .
V: TRBV7-6
J: TRBJ1-5
DNA: TGTGCCAGCAGCCGTTTAAGGGGAGGGTTAGGACAGCCCCAGCATTTT
CDR3: CASSRLRGGLGQPQHF

D: .
size: many
V: TRBV30
J: TRBJ2-1
DNA: TGTGCCTGGAGTCAGGGGCCCAATGAGCAGTTCTTC
CDR3: CAWSQGPNEQFF

D: TRBD1
size: .
V: TRBV4-2
J: TRBJ1-2
DNA: TGTGCCAGCAGCCAGTTCTCCGGGACAGGGGACTATGGCTACACCTTC
CDR3: CASSQFSGTGDYGYTF

D: .
size: .
V: TRBV10-3
J: TRBJ1-6
DNA: TGTGCCATCAGTGAAGGAAGGGGTAATTCACCCCTCCACTTT
CDR3: CAISEGRGNSPLHF

D: TRBD1
size: .
V: TRBV9
J: TRBJ2-2
DNA: TGTGCCAGCAGATATGGGACAGGGAACACCGGGGAGCTGTTTTTT
CDR3: CASRYGTGNTGELFF

D: .
size: .
V: TRBV7-9
J: TRBJ2-5
DNA: TGTGCCAGCAGCTTAGGGGGAACTAGCTACCAAGAGACCCAGTACTTC
CDR3: CASSLGGTSYQETQYF

D: .
size: .
V: TRBV18
J: TRBJ2-3
DNA: TGTGCCAGCTCATTAGGAGGCTCCCGGGATACGCAGTATTTT
CDR3: CASSLGGSRDTQYF

D: .
size: .
V: TRBV21-1
J: TRBJ1-3
DNA: TGTGCCAGCAGCCGCGGGGTGGTCTACTCTGGAAACACCATATATTTT
CDR3: CASSRGVVYSGNTIYF

D: .
size: .
V: TRBV28
J: TRBJ2-1
DNA: TGTGCCAGCAGTTTCTGGGTCCGGAATGAGCAGTTCTTC
CDR3: CASSFWVRNEQFF

D: TRBD1
size: .
V: TRBV18
J: TRBJ2-1
DNA: TGTGCCAGCTCCCATTACAAGGGACAGGGGTTAACCTACAATGAGCAGTTCTTC
CDR3: CASSHYKGQGLTYNEQFF

D: .
size: .
V: TRBV7-6
J: TRBJ1-1
DNA: TGTGCCAGCGGCCCGCACCGGGTGAACACTGAAGCTTTCTTT
CDR3: CASGPHRVNTEAFF

D: .
size: .
V: TRBV15
J: TRBJ1-2
DNA: TGTGCCACCAGCAGAACAAATAGCGGTGGCTACACCTTC
CDR3: CATSRTNSGGYTF

D: TRBD2
size: .
V: TRBV29-1
J: TRBJ2-1
DNA: TGCAGCGTCCTGGCGGGCCTACCAGACTTTAGCGGGAGGGGCAATGAGCAGTTCTTC
CDR3: CSVLAGLPDFSGRGNEQFF

D: TRBD1
size: .
V: TRBV4-3
J: TRBJ1-2
DNA: TGCGCCAGCAGCCAATTCGGAGGACAGGGAATTCGGGGCTACACCTTC
CDR3: CASSQFGGQGIRGYTF

D: TRBD1
size: few
V: TRBV7-9
J: TRBJ1-2
DNA: TGTGCCAGCAGCTCATTAAGACAGGGAAACTCTAATGGCTACACCTTC
CDR3: CASSSLRQGNSNGYTF

D: .
size: .
V: TRBV19
J: TRBJ2-7
DNA: TGTGCCAGTAGTATAGGGGGGCGAACTTCCTACGAGCAGTACTTC
CDR3: CASSIGGRTSYEQYF

D: .
size: .
V: TRBV5-1
J: TRBJ2-7
DNA: TGCGCCAGCAGCCCCACGGGACGTCCCTACGAGCAGTACTTC
CDR3: CASSPTGRPYEQYF

D: .
size: few
V: TRBV7-9
J: TRBJ1-6
DNA: TGTGCCAGCAGGCGGGATGGTGCGGGCTCACCCCTCCACTTT
CDR3: CASRRDGAGSPLHF

D: TRBD2
size: .
V: TRBV7-2
J: TRBJ2-1
DNA: TGTGCCAGCAGCCACCCGGACGGCGGGAGGTCCTACAATGAGCAGTTCTTC
CDR3: CASSHPDGGRSYNEQFF

D: .
size: .
V: TRBV5-4
J: TRBJ2-3
DNA: TGTGCCAGCACCGAGGGGAGCAGCACAGATACGCAGTATTTT
CDR3: CASTEGSSTDTQYF

D: .
size: .
V: TRBV4-1
J: TRBJ1-1
DNA: TGCGCCAGCAGTTTGACATTGAACACTGAAGCTTTCTTT
CDR3: CASSLTLNTEAFF

D: TRBD2
size: once
V: TRBV6-6
J: TRBJ2-1
DNA: TGTGCCAGCATCGCGCGGGCTAGCGGGATCAATGAGCAGTTCTTC
CDR3: CASIARASGINEQFF

D: .
size: .
V: TRBV5-6
J: TRBJ1-2
DNA: TGTGCCAGCAGCTTCCCAGAGGACTATGGCTACACCTTC
CDR3: CASSFPEDYGYTF

D: .
size: .
V: TRBV5-1
J: TRBJ1-3
DNA: TGCGCCAGCAGCTTGGGCGACAGGTTACTCTCTGGAAACACCATATATTTT
CDR3: CASSLGDRLLSGNTIYF

D: .
size: .
V: TRBV30
J: TRBJ2-2
DNA: TGTGCCTGGCAGAGAAGGGGTGAGGGAAACACCGGGGAGCTGTTTTTT
CDR3: CAWQRRGEGNTGELFF

D: .
size: .
V: TRBV5-4
J: TRBJ1-1
DNA: TGTGCCAGCAGCTTGGACACCGCGGGAGCTTTCTTT
CDR3: CASSLDTAGAFF

D: .
size: .
V: TRBV28
J: TRBJ2-7
DNA: TGTGCCAGCAGTTGGCTCCACGAGCAGTACTTC
CDR3: CASSWLHEQYF

D: .
size: .
V: TRBV20-1
J: TRBJ1-2
DNA: TGCAGTGCTACAGGGTTGGATGGCTACACCTTC
CDR3: CSATGLDGYTF

D: .
size: .
V: TRBV10-3
J: TRBJ2-1
DNA: TGTGCCATCAGGGGACTTGCCAATGAGCAGTTCTTC
CDR3: CAIRGLANEQFF